The sequence of this T cell receptor (beta chain) was determined in a study of regulatory T cells in long-lasting Graves disease. Germline trimming cut 5 bases from V and 9 bases from J; bases unmatched to any gene: 14. Germline CDR1 reads MNHEY; CDR2 reads SMNVEV (reference sequence). The CDR3 contains 15 residues. Time point in this sample: persistent/refractory GD, antithyroid drugs over 5 years with positive TRAb. The TCR library was prepared using RNA isolated from PBMCs. In this sample, this clonotype turned up many times. Arm-PCR of CDR3 regions and iRepertoire HTBI primers were used to build TCR beta libraries. TCRdb fed the multiplex PCR reads into MiXCR, producing one record per CDR3 protein. Of roughly 500,000 distinct CDR3 sequences in the sample, about 20% are singletons; the top ten hold roughly 14%.

The sample was peripheral blood mononuclear cells (PBMCs), taken when the disease was refractory, from a patient treated with antithyroid drugs. The clonotype originates from a female donor with Graves disease. The V gene is TRBV27, the J gene TRBJ2-5, with 8 bases lining up with TRBD2. CDR3 loop: CASSPSGLASPSQYF. The CDR3 coding sequence is TGTGCCAGCAGTCCTAGCGGGCTAGCTTCCCCGTCCCAGTACTTC.